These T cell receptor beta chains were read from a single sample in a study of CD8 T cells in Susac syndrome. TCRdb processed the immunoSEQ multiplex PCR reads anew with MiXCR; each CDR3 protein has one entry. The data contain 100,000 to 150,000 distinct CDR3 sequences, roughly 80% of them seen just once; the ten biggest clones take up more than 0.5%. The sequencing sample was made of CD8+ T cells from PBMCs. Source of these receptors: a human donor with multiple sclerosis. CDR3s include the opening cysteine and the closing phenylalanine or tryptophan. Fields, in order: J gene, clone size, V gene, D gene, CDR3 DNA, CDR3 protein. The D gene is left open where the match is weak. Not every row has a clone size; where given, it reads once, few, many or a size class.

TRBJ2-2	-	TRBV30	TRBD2	TGTGCCTGGAGTGTAGTGTCCGGACTAGCTTTCTCCGGGGAGCTGTTTTTT	CAWSVVSGLAFSGELFF
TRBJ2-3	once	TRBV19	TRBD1	TGTGCCAGTAGTACCGGGACGACAGGGGCTACGCAGTATTTT	CASSTGTTGATQYF
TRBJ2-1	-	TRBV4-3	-	TGCGCCAGCAGCCAAGTAAACTACCCAAATGAGCAGTTCTTC	CASSQVNYPNEQFF
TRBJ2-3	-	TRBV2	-	TGTGCCAGCAGTGAAGGACGGTCGAGCACAGATACGCAGTATTTT	CASSEGRSSTDTQYF
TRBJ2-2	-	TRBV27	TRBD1	TGTGCCAGCAGTTTGGGTAGGGGGCAGGTGCTGTTTTTT	CASSLGRGQVLFF
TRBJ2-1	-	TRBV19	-	TGTGCCAGTAACCTGGGGGTACTAGGGGGCAATGAGCAGTTCTTC	CASNLGVLGGNEQFF
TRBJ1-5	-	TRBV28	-	TGTGCCAGCAGTTTCACCGAAGAAGGCAATCAGCCCCAGCATTTT	CASSFTEEGNQPQHF
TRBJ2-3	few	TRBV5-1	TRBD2	TGCGCCAGCAGCTCAGGAACTAGCGGGGGGCCGTTAAGCACAGATACGCAGTATTTT	CASSSGTSGGPLSTDTQYF
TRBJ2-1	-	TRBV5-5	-	TGTGCCAGCAGCTACACGGGACCCATCGATGAGCAGTTCTTC	CASSYTGPIDEQFF
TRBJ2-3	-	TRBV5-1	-	TGCGCCAGCAGCTTTACGGGGGAAGATACGCAGTATTTT	CASSFTGEDTQYF
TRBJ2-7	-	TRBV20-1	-	TGCAGTGCTAAATCGAAGTTTACCTACGAGCAGTACTTC	CSAKSKFTYEQYF
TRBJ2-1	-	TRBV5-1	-	TGCGCCAGCAGCTTCACTCGTGCTAATGAGCAGTTCTTC	CASSFTRANEQFF
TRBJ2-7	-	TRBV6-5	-	TGTGCCAGCAGGGAACACTTTTCCTACGAGCAGTACTTC	CASREHFSYEQYF
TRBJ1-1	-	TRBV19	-	TGTGCCAGTCACCCCCCCAGGGGTTTTACGGACACTGAAGCTTTCTTT	CASHPPRGFTDTEAFF
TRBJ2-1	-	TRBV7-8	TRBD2	TGTGCCAGCAGCTTACCTAGCGGACTATACACCTACAATGAGCAGTTCTTC	CASSLPSGLYTYNEQFF
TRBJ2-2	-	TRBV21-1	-	TGTGCCAGCAGCGAAAAGGTCCTTTTCGGGACAGACAACACCGGGGAGCTGTTTTTT	CASSEKVLFGTDNTGELFF
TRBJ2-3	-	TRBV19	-	TGTGCCAGTAGTTTACAGGTACCAGATACGCAGTATTTT	CASSLQVPDTQYF
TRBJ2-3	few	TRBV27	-	TGTGCCAGCAGTTTACTGGTTGGTAGCACAGATACGCAGTATTTT	CASSLLVGSTDTQYF
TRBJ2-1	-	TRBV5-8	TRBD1	TGTGCCAGCAGCCATCGACAGGGTCCCTACAATGAGCAGTTCTTC	CASSHRQGPYNEQFF
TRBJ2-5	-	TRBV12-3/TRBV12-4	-	TGTGCCAGCAGTTTGCTTTTGTTAGAGACCCAGTACTTC	CASSLLLLETQYF